The clone carrying this TCR beta chain was counted many times. The sample originates from a study of T cells in Graves' hyperthyroidism and ophthalmopathy. TCR beta CDR3 regions were amplified from RNA transcripts. HTBI primers were the set used in a first-round RT-PCR of the TCR CDR3. TCRdb called the multiplex PCR reads again in MiXCR, with one record for every CDR3 protein. The table has about 110,000 distinct CDR3 sequences, 16% seen once. The CDR3 has 17 residues. In germline, CDR1 is MDHEN, CDR2 SYDVKM. Deletions cut 3 bases from V and 0 bases from J, with 12 bases between. The chain recombines TRBV28 with TRBJ2-6; either TRBD1 or TRBD2 may fit D (5 bases each). Sequenced material: blood. The sequence was obtained from a woman between 50 and 59 years old with Graves' hyperthyroidism. CDR3 residues: CASSLGVPSSGANVLTF. CDR3 bases: TGTGCCAGCAGTTTGGGGGTACCTTCCTCTGGGGCCAACGTCCTGACTTTC.